This T cell receptor beta chain derives from a study of blood T cell repertoires in COVID-19. About the research overall: COVID-19 samples, acute and convalescent, were from the United States, Italy and Spain. T cells, B-cell-depleted T cells, or PBMCs provided the cDNA or gDNA that served as material.

Original processing methods: The assay estimated nucleated cells by amplifying reference gene primers. Sequenced by immunoSEQ multiplex PCR; TCRdb stores in-frame clones only, minus some. From that table come the V and J calls and clone size; the DNA was used to work out D and trimming. Of about 440,000 clones in the sample, roughly 88% were seen once. A Seattle source enrolled patients during active infection and followed them longitudinally. Looked up from germline, CDR1 is LNHNV and CDR2 is YYDKDF (reference sequence). The CDR3 sequence is 13 residues long. The V segment lost 7 bases and the J segment 2 bases; nucleotides outside the gene matches: 2.

The origin of this receptor is a woman in her 50s with COVID-19, enrolled during active disease. Input material: peripheral blood. This chain connects TRBV15 to TRBJ2-1; TRBD2 matches at 7 bases. CDR3 sequence: CATTSGTYNEQFF. Written as DNA, the CDR3 is TGTGCCACCACTAGCGGAACCTACAATGAGCAGTTCTTC.